The source of this T cell receptor (beta chain) is a study of T cell repertoires in MIS-A myocarditis. Repertoires were generated with immunoSEQ multiplex PCR, while TCRdb's copy carries only in-frame clones and drops some. Counted here are some 6,100 clones, just under 80% occurring once; the ten biggest clones make up under 70%. This CDR3 has 16 amino acids. Per the germline V gene, CDR1 is MNHNY and CDR2 is SVGAGI (reference sequence). V lost 7 bases to trimming and J lost 6 bases; unmatched junction nucleotides: 15. This sequence joins TRBV6-6 and TRBJ2-3; 8 bases match TRBD2. The TCR originated in a man aged 18 to 30 with fulminant myocarditis from multisystem inflammatory syndrome in adults (MIS-A) after COVID-19. Sequencing was done on a sample of interventricular septum heart tissue obtained at autopsy. In DNA form, the CDR3 reads TGTGCCAGCACCCCCATAGAGCGGGGGCCCAGGGATACGCAGTATTTT. Amino acid sequence: CASTPIERGPRDTQYF.